The 29 T cell receptor beta chains given below trace back to one sample, sequenced in a study of T cell clones after liver transplantation. Some clones are missing from TCRdb's copy, which holds only in-frame ones; the method was immunoSEQ multiplex PCR. This table has around 35,000 clones, about 94% appearing once. The sample here was CD8+ T cells from blood, taken 12 months after liver transplant. The receptors were sampled from a human patient who received a liver transplant. Some T cells may trace back to the graft donor.

The gene calls are TRBV19 and TRBJ2-5; 11 bases fit TRBD2. Trimming took 3 bases from V and 0 from J; bases not matched to a gene: 6. Germline loops: CDR1 LNHDA, CDR2 SQIVND (reference sequence). This CDR3 is 17 amino acids long. CDR3 DNA sequence: TGTGCCAGTAGTATGGACTCGACTAGCGGGGACCAAGAGACCCAGTACTTC. This gives the protein CASSMDSTSGDQETQYF.

This chain links TRBV14 with TRBJ2-7, with 7 bases matching TRBD2. Trimming removed 5 bases from V and 1 base from J; junction bases left unmatched: 8. Germline V gene data show CDR1 as SGHDN and CDR2 as FVKESK. The CDR3 has 15 amino acids. This chain's CDR3 is CASSLPASGSYEQYF. For the CDR3, the DNA is TGTGCCAGCAGCTTACCGGCTAGCGGTTCCTACGAGCAGTACTTC.

The V gene is TRBV7-9, the J gene TRBJ2-1; possible D gene TRBD2, 6 bases. V dropped 3 bases and J dropped 5 bases, with 14 bases sitting between them. Germline V lookup: CDR1 SEHNR, CDR2 FQNEAQ (reference sequence). The CDR3 spans 15 residues. The CDR3 DNA reads as TGTGCCAGCAGCTTTTCTAGCGATGAAAACAATGAGCAGTTCTTC. Amino acid sequence: CASSFSSDENNEQFF.

V is TRBV2 and J is TRBJ2-1; 8 positions agree with TRBD2. J was trimmed by 1 base and V by 7 bases; bases with no gene match: 9. Germline CDR1 SNHLY, CDR2 FYNNEI. The CDR3 extends over 16 amino acids. The DNA for the CDR3 is TGTGCCAGCACCCTTTCGGCGGGAGGTTCCTACAATGAGCAGTTCTTC. Amino acid sequence: CASTLSAGGSYNEQFF.

This chain connects TRBV6-6 to TRBJ1-4, with 9 bases matching TRBD1. V dropped 4 bases and J dropped 6; count of bases not matched to a gene: 6. The CDR3 is 15 amino acids. CDR1 is MNHNY, CDR2 SVGAGI, per germline (reference sequence). The CDR3: CASSSTGGIDEKLFF. The CDR3 nucleotides are TGTGCCAGCAGTTCCACAGGGGGCATAGATGAAAAACTGTTTTTT.

This clone was picked up one time. The chain has TRBV28 and TRBJ1-1; 7 bases line up with TRBD1. V was pared by 6 bases and J by 1 base, with 8 bases of the junction left unmatched. Germline CDR1 is MDHEN and CDR2 is SYDVKM. The CDR3 is 15 amino acids. CDR3 sequence: CASSLRQGQNTEAFF. CDR3 in DNA: TGTGCCAGCAGCCTTAGACAGGGCCAGAACACTGAAGCTTTCTTT.

This clone has a single count. V is TRBV10-1 and J is TRBJ2-1, with 7 bases aligning to TRBD1. This CDR3 contains 13 residues. CDR1 is WNHNN and CDR2 is SYGVQD in the germline V gene (reference sequence). With 5 bases clipped from V and 7 bases from J, the junction kept 5 bases outside the gene matches. CDR3 sequence reads: CASSLTGWNEQFF. The CDR3 region has the DNA TGCGCCAGCAGTCTGACAGGGTGGAATGAGCAGTTCTTC.

The rearrangement joins TRBV14 to TRBJ2-1, with 12 positions matching TRBD2. The CDR3 has 18 amino acids. Germline-derived CDR1 and CDR2 are SGHDN and FVKESK. V lost 5 bases, J lost 5 bases, and 13 bases stayed unmatched. The CDR3 spells CASSFRGLAGQYDNEQFF. The CDR3 DNA follows: TGTGCCAGCAGCTTCCGAGGACTAGCGGGACAATATGACAATGAGCAGTTCTTC. Full variable domain (remainder filled in from reference TRBV14 and TRBJ2-1): EAGVTQFPSHSVIEKGQTVTLRCDPISGHDNLYWYRRVMGKEIKFLLHFVKESKQDESGMPNNRFLAERTGGTYSTLKVQPAELEDSGVYFCASSFRGLAGQYDNEQFFGPGTRLTVL.

The J gene is TRBJ2-7, the V gene TRBV27, with 7 nucleotides matching TRBD1. This CDR3 has 15 residues. Germline V lookup: CDR1 MNHEY, CDR2 SMNVEV (reference sequence). V dropped 4 bases and J dropped 5; count of bases not matched to a gene: 11. The DNA for the CDR3 is TGTGCCAGCAGTTCGCGACAGGGTAACTACAACGAGCAGTACTTC. Residues: CASSSRQGNYNEQYF.

The V call is TRBV2, the J call TRBJ2-7; 8 bases map to TRBD1. Trimming at V came to 6 bases and at J to 5 bases, leaving 12 bases not matched to a gene. CDR1 is SNHLY, CDR2 FYNNEI, per germline. This CDR3 contains 15 residues. The CDR3 DNA reads as TGTGCCAGCAGAGGGGTCGGACAGGGCTGGAACGAGCAGTACTTC. It yields the protein CASRGVGQGWNEQYF.

This chain connects TRBV11-2 to TRBJ1-5; TRBD1 matches at 7 bases. V dropped 4 bases and J dropped 5; count of bases not matched to a gene: 2. There are 13 residues in the CDR3. The germline gives CDR1 SGHAT, CDR2 FQNNGV. CDR3 in DNA: TGTGCCAGCAGCTCCAGGGGGGATCAGCCCCAGCATTTT. Translated: CASSSRGDQPQHF.

This clone was seen a single time. The V call is TRBV7-8, the J call TRBJ1-4; unclear D gene. Trimming stripped 4 bases from V and 8 bases from J, with 20 bases between. The CDR3 length is 16 residues. CDR1 is SGHVS, CDR2 FQNEAQ, per germline. CDR3 nucleotide sequence: TGTGCCAGCAGCTCCCAAATAGCCGGGCTCCAGGAAAAACTGTTTTTT. Amino acid sequence: CASSSQIAGLQEKLFF.

This clone was recorded once. The chain combines TRBV5-1 with TRBJ2-2, with D tentatively TRBD1 (6 bases). This CDR3 is built from 15 residues. CDR1 and CDR2 from the germline V gene are SGHRS and YFSETQ. Trimming stripped 4 bases from V and 1 base from J, with 11 bases between. The CDR3 region has the DNA TGCGCCAGCAGCCCCGGGACAATGAACACCGGGGAGCTGTTTTTT. It is translated as CASSPGTMNTGELFF.

The chain is built from TRBV18 and TRBJ2-5; possibly TRBD1 for D (5 bases). The V end was cut by 3 bases, the J end by 0 bases, with 14 bases between. There are 16 residues in the CDR3. Germline V lookup: CDR1 KGHSH, CDR2 LQKENI. In DNA form, the CDR3 reads TGTGCCAGCTCACCGATGTCAGGGCCCCACCAAGAGACCCAGTACTTC. Translating it yields CASSPMSGPHQETQYF.

The chain links TRBV18 to TRBJ2-1; D is uncertain. Germline-derived CDR1 and CDR2 are KGHSH and LQKENI. The CDR3 length is 15 residues. The germline V and J ends were trimmed by 3 bases and 2 bases, with 11 bases remaining between them. The CDR3 region is CASSPNDDPYNEQFF. In DNA, the CDR3 is TGTGCCAGCTCACCCAATGACGACCCCTACAATGAGCAGTTCTTC.

This chain uses TRBV7-9 with TRBJ2-1, with a possible D match to TRBD1 (6 bases). CDR1 SEHNR and CDR2 FQNEAQ come from the germline V gene (reference sequence). The ends were cut back, 0 bases at V and 16 bases at J, with 10 bases in the middle. This CDR3 region has 11 residues. For the CDR3, the DNA is TGTGCCAGCAGCTTAGCGCAGGGGAAATTCTTC. This sequence encodes CASSLAQGKFF.

This clone was seen a few times. This chain joins TRBV30 and TRBJ2-7; D is ambiguous. This CDR3 is built from 13 residues. Deletions cut 0 bases from V and 2 bases from J, with 8 bases between. The germline CDR1 and CDR2 sequences are GTSNPN and SVGIG (reference sequence). The CDR3 DNA reads TGTGCCTGGAGTGTTGGCGGAACCTACGAGCAGTACTTC. It specifies CAWSVGGTYEQYF.

The chain employs TRBV27 and TRBJ2-2, with 11 positions matching TRBD2. Germline trimming cut 3 bases from V and 5 bases from J; bases unmatched to any gene: 2. CDR1 is MNHEY, CDR2 SMNVEV, per germline (reference sequence). CDR3 length equals 15 residues. CDR3 nucleotide sequence: TGTGCCAGCAGTTTTCTAGCGGGAGGAACCGGGGAGCTGTTTTTT. This translates into CASSFLAGGTGELFF.

The chain is built from TRBV15 and TRBJ2-7, with a tentative D call TRBD2 (7 bases). Per the germline V gene, CDR1 is LNHNV and CDR2 is YYDKDF (reference sequence). Between the trimmed V and J ends, which lost 0 bases and 4 bases, there was a span of 10 bases. The CDR3 loop spans 14 amino acids. The CDR3 loop reads CATSREGRGYEQYF. Written as DNA, the CDR3 is TGTGCCACCAGCAGAGAAGGGAGGGGGTACGAGCAGTACTTC.

This clone was seen just once. This chain's CDR3 is CASSPVVAGGYNEQFF. The CDR3 nucleotides read TGTGCCAGCAGCCCGGTGGTGGCGGGAGGTTACAATGAGCAGTTCTTC. J is TRBJ2-1 and V is TRBV7-9, with TRBD2 identical over 8 bases. V shed 5 bases and J 4 bases; nucleotides not matched to a gene: 10. Germline assignment: CDR1 SEHNR and CDR2 FQNEAQ (reference sequence). The CDR3 has 16 amino acids.

This clone occurred once. This chain uses TRBV11-3 with TRBJ2-5, with 10 bases identical to TRBD1. This CDR3 contains 15 residues. The germline gives CDR1 SGHNT, CDR2 YENEEA. Unmatched junction bases numbered 3, after V lost 1 base and J lost 4 bases. The chain's CDR3 is CASSLGTGGGETQYF. The CDR3 nucleotides are TGTGCCAGCAGCTTAGGGACAGGGGGAGGAGAGACCCAGTACTTC.

This clone was seen once. The V gene is TRBV28, the J gene TRBJ2-2; tentative D call: TRBD1 (5 bases). The CDR3 consists of 15 residues. V gave up 7 bases and J gave up 2 bases, with 14 bases separating them. Germline CDR1 MDHEN, CDR2 SYDVKM. CDR3 nucleotides: TGTGCCAGCACCCTGCGACAGATTAACACCGGGGAGCTGTTTTTT. Residues: CASTLRQINTGELFF.

The chain uses TRBV28 and TRBJ2-3; possibly TRBD2 for D (6 bases). The length of the CDR3 is 17 residues. V gave up 1 base and J gave up 5 bases, with 19 bases separating them. Germline V lookup: CDR1 MDHEN, CDR2 SYDVKM. The CDR3 sequence is CASSLLGVRTMGDTQYF. CDR3 nucleotides: TGTGCCAGCAGTTTATTGGGGGTTAGGACTATGGGAGATACGCAGTATTTT.

The CDR3 loop is CASSVRFDGELFF. CDR3 in DNA: TGTGCCAGCAGTGTAAGGTTCGACGGGGAGCTGTTTTTT. The chain links TRBV6-4 to TRBJ2-2, with D unresolved. This CDR3 is 13 amino acids long. The germline V gene has CDR1 MRHNA and CDR2 SNTAGT. The ends were cut back, 4 bases at V and 7 bases at J, with 10 bases in the middle.

The chain employs TRBV7-2 and TRBJ2-7, with 7 nucleotides matching TRBD1. V was clipped by 1 base and J by 3 bases; unmatched bases: 6. The length of the CDR3 is 15 residues. CDR1 is SGHTA and CDR2 is FQGNSA in the germline V gene. The CDR3 protein is CASSLGQGVYYEQYF. The CDR3 nucleotides read TGTGCCAGCAGCTTAGGGCAGGGGGTATACTACGAGCAGTACTTC.

The chain combines TRBV13 with TRBJ1-4; 7 bases align to TRBD1. CDR1 and CDR2 from the germline V gene are PRHDT and FYEKMQ (reference sequence). The CDR3 covers 14 residues. V shed 2 bases, J shed 5 bases, and the junction held 2 bases outside the gene matches. Written as DNA, the CDR3 is TGTGCCAGCAGCTTATCACAGGGGAATGAAAAACTGTTTTTT. Amino acid sequence: CASSLSQGNEKLFF.

The gene calls are TRBV10-3 and TRBJ1-2; 8 nucleotides align to TRBD1. This CDR3 comprises 15 residues. V gave up 2 bases and J gave up 3 bases; unmatched junction bases: 5. Germline V CDR1 and CDR2: ENHRY, SYGVKD. Written as DNA, the CDR3 is TGTGCCATCAGTGAGGGGGACAGGTGGGACTATGGCTACACCTTC. Amino acids: CAISEGDRWDYGYTF.

This chain connects TRBV19 to TRBJ2-7, with 9 bases lining up with TRBD2. Germline-derived CDR1 and CDR2 are LNHDA and SQIVND (reference sequence). The CDR3 contains 14 residues. V lost 6 bases to trimming and J lost 3 bases; unmatched junction nucleotides: 6. The CDR3 DNA sequence: TGTGCCAGTAGCCCGGGACTAGCCTTCTACGAGCAGTACTTC. Its translation: CASSPGLAFYEQYF.

The chain recombines TRBV27 with TRBJ2-1, with 8 bases identical to TRBD2. The J segment lost 0 bases and the V segment lost 1 base, leaving 2 bases of the junction unmatched. Germline CDR1 is MNHEY and CDR2 is SMNVEV (reference sequence). The CDR3 length is 16 residues. The CDR3 bases are TGTGCCAGCAGTTTATGGGGGACTAGCTCCTACAATGAGCAGTTCTTC. Translated: CASSLWGTSSYNEQFF.